This TCR beta chain originates from a study of blood T cell repertoires in COVID-19 (dated by TCRdb to 2018 to 2020). Study-level background: Samples from collaborators originated in the United States, Italy and Spain and spanned both the acute and convalescent phases of COVID-19. The repertoires were made available in a free public database intended to serve as a resource for research on the immune response to SARS-CoV-2. HLA class I and class II types, where available, came from metadata supplied by the sample provider rather than from assay-based typing. Deeply sampled blood TCRbeta repertoires from subjects exposed to, actively infected with, or recovered from COVID-19 were included in the dataset. The sample metadata nearly always contained a de-identified subject ID, COVID-19 status, age in years and sex. The prospective study material was composed of cDNA or gDNA derived from T cells, B-cell-depleted T cells, or PBMCs. Samples came from the ongoing ImmuneRACE study (first 160 participants) plus 1,254 subjects from 6 global collaborators. Overall results and qualifications from the work: The quantity of clinical and demographic metadata differed by source and by participant and was supplied without curation.

The germline V gene yields SGHRS for CDR1 and YFSETQ for CDR2. Including cysteine and phenylalanine, the CDR3 has 13 amino acids. Left in the record is the CDR3 DNA by itself, 39 bases read in frame from the first base. Between the V and J ends, shortened by 4 bases and 12 bases respectively, the junction contains 17 bases. The collaborating institutions used their own protocols to collect whole blood in K2EDTA tubes. For TCRbeta analysis, collaborators shipped samples in one of three forms: frozen whole blood, isolated PBMCs, or DNA extracted from either of those sample types. Note on this clone: Its antigen is unknown. Base qualities are not at hand, and no much larger clone is one base apart.

TCRbeta CDR3 regions were amplified from genomic DNA by means of the immunoSEQ Assay, a bias-controlled multiplex PCR. Under the source paper's analysis protocol: Within the assay, amplification of reference gene primers was used to estimate how many nucleated cells each sample contained. To quantify the absolute abundance of each unique TCRbeta CDR3 rearrangement, sequence reads were collapsed and filtered. For each sample, productive Simpson clonality was calculated as the square root of Simpson's diversity index over productive rearrangements. TCRdb took this table from immuneACCESS and kept in-frame rearrangements with V and J called. Such tables lack part of the clones; where checked against another copy, unresolved V genes explain under half of the gap, and the rest is unexplained. Clonal size and the V and J genes are those of that table, whereas D and trimming came from the DNA. Counted in this sample were 130,000 or so clones; over 80% of them appeared once. About 1.4% of the sample is held by the ten biggest clonotypes.

The chain was built from TRBV5-1 and TRBJ2-1; the D gene is perhaps TRBD2, on 5 matching bases. The sample comprised peripheral blood. This receptor was identified in a human donor in a cohort sampled during active COVID-19. This receptor carries the CDR3 CASSLSPAGGQFF. The DNA sequence is given as TGCGCCAGCAGCCTTAGCCCAGCAGGAGGGCAGTTCTTC.